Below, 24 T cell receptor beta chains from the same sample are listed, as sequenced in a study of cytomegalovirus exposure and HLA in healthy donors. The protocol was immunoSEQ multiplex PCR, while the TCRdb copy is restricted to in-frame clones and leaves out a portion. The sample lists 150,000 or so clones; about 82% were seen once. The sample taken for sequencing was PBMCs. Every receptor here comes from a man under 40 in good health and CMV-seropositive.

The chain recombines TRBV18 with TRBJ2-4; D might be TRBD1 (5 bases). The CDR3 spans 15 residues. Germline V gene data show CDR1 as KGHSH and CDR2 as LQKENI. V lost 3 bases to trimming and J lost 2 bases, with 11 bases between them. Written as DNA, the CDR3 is TGTGCCAGCTCACCCCCAAGGGGAACCAAAAACATTCAGTACTTC. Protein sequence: CASSPPRGTKNIQYF.

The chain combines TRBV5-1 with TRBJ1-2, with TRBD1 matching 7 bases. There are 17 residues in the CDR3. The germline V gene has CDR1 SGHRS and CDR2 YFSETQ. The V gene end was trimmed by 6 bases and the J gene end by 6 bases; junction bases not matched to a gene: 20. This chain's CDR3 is CASTTGVRDTMGDGYTF. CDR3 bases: TGCGCCAGCACCACAGGGGTACGTGACACGATGGGCGATGGCTACACCTTC.

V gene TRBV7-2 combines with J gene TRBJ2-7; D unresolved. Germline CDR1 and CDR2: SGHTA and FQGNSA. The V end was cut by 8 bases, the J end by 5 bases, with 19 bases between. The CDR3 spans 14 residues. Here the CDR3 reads CASAPRPRQDEQYF. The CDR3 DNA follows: TGTGCCAGCGCCCCGAGACCCCGCCAGGACGAGCAGTACTTC. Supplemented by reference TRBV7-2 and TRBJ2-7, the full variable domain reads GAGVSQSPSNKVTEKGKDVELRCDPISGHTALYWYRQSLGQGLEFLIYFQGNSAPDKSGLPSDRFSAERTGGSVSTLTIQRTQQEDSAVYLCASAPRPRQDEQYFGPGTRLTVT.

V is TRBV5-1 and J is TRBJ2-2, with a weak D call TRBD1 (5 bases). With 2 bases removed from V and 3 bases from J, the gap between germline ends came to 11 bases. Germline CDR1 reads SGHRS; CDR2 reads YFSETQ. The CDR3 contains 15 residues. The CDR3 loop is CASSLEGADTGELFF. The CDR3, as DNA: TGCGCCAGCAGCTTAGAAGGGGCAGACACCGGGGAGCTGTTTTTT.

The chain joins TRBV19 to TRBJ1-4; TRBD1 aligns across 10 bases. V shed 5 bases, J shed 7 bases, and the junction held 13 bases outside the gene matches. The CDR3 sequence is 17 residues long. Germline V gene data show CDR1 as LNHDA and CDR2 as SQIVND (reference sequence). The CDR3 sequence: CASSPPPGQGLIEKLFF. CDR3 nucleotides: TGTGCCAGTAGTCCCCCCCCGGGACAGGGGCTTATTGAAAAACTGTTTTTT.

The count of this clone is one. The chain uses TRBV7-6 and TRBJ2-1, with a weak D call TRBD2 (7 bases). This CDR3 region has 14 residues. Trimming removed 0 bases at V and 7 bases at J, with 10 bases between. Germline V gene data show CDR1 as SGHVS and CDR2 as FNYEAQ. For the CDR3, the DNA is TGTGCCAGCAGCTTAGCGGGGGGGCGAAATGAGCAGTTCTTC. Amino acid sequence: CASSLAGGRNEQFF.

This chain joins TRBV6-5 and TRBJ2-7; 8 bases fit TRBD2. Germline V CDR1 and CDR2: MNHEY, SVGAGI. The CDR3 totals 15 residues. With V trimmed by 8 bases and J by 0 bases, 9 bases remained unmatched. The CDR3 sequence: CASPKGTSGSYEQYF. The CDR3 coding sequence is TGTGCCAGCCCCAAAGGTACTAGCGGCTCCTACGAGCAGTACTTC.

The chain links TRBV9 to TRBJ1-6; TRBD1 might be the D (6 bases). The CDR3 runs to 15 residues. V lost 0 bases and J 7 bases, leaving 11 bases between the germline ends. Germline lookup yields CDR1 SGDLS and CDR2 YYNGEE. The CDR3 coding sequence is TGTGCCAGCAGCGTAGAAGGGGGAGGGAATTCACCCCTCCACTTT. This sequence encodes CASSVEGGGNSPLHF.

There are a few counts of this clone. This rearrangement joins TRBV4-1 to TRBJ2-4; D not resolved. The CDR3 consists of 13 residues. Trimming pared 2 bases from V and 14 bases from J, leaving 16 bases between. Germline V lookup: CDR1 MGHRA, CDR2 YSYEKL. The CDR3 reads CASSQSFLEDKYF. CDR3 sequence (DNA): TGCGCCAGCAGCCAATCGTTTCTAGAAGATAAGTACTTC.

CDR3 DNA sequence: TGTGCCAGCAGCTTGGCGGGGGGCAATGAGCAGTTCTTC. Translation: CASSLAGGNEQFF. This chain joins TRBV5-6 and TRBJ2-1, with 7 bases aligning to TRBD2. The trim removed 0 bases at V and 6 bases at J, leaving 0 bases unmatched. The CDR3 covers 13 residues. Germline loops: CDR1 SGHDT, CDR2 YYEEEE.

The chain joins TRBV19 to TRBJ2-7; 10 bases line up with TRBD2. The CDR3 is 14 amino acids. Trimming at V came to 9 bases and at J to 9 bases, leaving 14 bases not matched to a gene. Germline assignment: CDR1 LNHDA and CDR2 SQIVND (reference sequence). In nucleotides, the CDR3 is TGTGCCAGCCGCCGAAGCGGGGGGGCTTTGTGGCAGTACTTC. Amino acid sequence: CASRRSGGALWQYF.

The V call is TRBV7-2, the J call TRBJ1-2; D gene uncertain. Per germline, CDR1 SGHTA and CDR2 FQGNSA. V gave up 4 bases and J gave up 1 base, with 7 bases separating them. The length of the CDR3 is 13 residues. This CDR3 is CASSSGVNYGYTF. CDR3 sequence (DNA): TGTGCCAGCAGCTCCGGGGTTAACTATGGCTACACCTTC.

The CDR3 is CASSVGLRTDTQYF. CDR3 coding DNA: TGTGCCAGCAGCGTGGGACTTCGCACAGATACGCAGTATTTT. The V call is TRBV9, the J call TRBJ2-3; TRBD2 might be the D (6 bases). Trimming stripped 2 bases from V and 1 base from J, with 8 bases between. The CDR3 length is 14 residues. Germline V lookup: CDR1 SGDLS, CDR2 YYNGEE.

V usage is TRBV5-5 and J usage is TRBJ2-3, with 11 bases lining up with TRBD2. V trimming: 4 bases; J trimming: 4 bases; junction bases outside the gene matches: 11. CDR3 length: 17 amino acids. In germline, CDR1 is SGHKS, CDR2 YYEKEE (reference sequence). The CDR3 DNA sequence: TGTGCCAGCAGCCCGGCCCCCACTAGCGGGGGAGCAGATACGCAGTATTTT. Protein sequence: CASSPAPTSGGADTQYF.

CDR3 nucleotides: TGTGCCAGCAGCACTGGACAGGGCGGGTACGAGCAGTACTTC. It codes for CASSTGQGGYEQYF. V usage is TRBV28 and J usage is TRBJ2-7; 8 nucleotides align to TRBD1. The junction had 8 bases not matched to a gene; V was cut back by 6 bases and J by 4 bases. This CDR3 is built from 14 residues. Germline V CDR1 and CDR2: MDHEN, SYDVKM.

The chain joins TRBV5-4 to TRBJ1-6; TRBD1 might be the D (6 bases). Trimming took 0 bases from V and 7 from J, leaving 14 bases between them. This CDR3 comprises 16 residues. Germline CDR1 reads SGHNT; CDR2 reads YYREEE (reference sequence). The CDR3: CASSLGPGTTNSPLHF. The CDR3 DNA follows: TGTGCCAGCAGCTTGGGCCCCGGGACAACGAATTCACCCCTCCACTTT.

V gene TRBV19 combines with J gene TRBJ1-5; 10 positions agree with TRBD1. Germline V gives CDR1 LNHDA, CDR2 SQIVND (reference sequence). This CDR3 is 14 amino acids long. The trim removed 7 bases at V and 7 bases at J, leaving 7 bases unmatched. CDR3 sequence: CASTRDRGGQPQHF. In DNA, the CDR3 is TGTGCCAGTACTCGGGACAGGGGAGGGCAGCCCCAGCATTTT.

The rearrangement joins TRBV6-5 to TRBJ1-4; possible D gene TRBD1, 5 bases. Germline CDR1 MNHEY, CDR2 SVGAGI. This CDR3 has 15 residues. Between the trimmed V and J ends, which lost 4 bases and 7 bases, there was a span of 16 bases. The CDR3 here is CASSLSRALGEKLFF. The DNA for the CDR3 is TGTGCCAGCAGTTTATCCAGGGCTTTGGGTGAAAAACTGTTTTTT.

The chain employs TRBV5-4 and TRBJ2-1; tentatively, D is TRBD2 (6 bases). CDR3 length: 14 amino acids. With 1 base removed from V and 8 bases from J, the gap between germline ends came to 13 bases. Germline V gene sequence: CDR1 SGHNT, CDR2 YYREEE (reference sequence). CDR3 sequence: CASSLPGTSDEQFF. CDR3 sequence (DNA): TGTGCCAGCAGCTTGCCAGGGACTTCTGATGAGCAGTTCTTC. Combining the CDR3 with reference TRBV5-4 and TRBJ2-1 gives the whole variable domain ETGVTQSPTHLIKTRGQQVTLRCSSQSGHNTVSWYQQALGQGPQFIFQYYREEENGRGNFPPRFSGLQFPNYSSELNVNALELDDSALYLCASSLPGTSDEQFFGPGTRLTVL.

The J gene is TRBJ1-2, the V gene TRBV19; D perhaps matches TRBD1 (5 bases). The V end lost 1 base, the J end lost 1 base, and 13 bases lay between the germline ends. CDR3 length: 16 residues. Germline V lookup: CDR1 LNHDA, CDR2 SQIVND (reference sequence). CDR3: CASSIVSGVGNYGYTF. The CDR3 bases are TGTGCCAGTAGTATAGTTTCGGGGGTCGGTAACTATGGCTACACCTTC. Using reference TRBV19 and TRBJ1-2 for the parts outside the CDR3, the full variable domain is DGGITQSPKYLFRKEGQNVTLSCEQNLNHDAMYWYRQDPGQGLRLIYYSQIVNDFQKGDIAEGYSVSREKKESFPLTVTSAQKNPTAFYLCASSIVSGVGNYGYTFGSGTRLTVV.

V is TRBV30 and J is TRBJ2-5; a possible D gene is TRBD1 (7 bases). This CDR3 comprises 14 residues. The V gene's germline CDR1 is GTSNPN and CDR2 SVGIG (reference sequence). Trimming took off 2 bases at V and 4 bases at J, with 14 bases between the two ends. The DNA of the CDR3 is TGTGCCTGGAGTTCCTCAGGGGGGCGAGAGACCCAGTACTTC. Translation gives CAWSSSGGRETQYF.

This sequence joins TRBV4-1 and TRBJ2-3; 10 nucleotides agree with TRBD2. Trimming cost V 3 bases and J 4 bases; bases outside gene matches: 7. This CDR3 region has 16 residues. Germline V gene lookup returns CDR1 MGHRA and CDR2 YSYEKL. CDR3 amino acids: CASSQASGGVADTQYF. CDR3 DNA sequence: TGCGCCAGCAGCCAGGCCAGCGGGGGGGTGGCAGATACGCAGTATTTT.

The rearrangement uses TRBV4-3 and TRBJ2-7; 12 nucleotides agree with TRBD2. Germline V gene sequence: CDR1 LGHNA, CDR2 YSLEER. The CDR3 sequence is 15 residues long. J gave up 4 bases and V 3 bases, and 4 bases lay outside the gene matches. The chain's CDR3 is CASSQGLAGPYEQYF. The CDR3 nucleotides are TGCGCCAGCAGCCAGGGACTAGCGGGCCCATACGAGCAGTACTTC.

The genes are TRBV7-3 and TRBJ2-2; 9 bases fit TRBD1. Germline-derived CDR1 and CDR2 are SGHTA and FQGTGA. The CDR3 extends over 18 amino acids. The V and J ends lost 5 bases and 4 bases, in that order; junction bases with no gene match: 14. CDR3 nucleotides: TGTGCCAGCAGCAGGGAACCACAGGGGGCGTTTGGCACCGGGGAGCTGTTTTTT. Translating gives CASSREPQGAFGTGELFF.